This T cell receptor beta chain was retrieved from a study of shared clonotypes between healthy human individuals. Overall study context: CD8 memory received one plate per donor, CD8 naive two, CD4 memory three and CD4 naive three.

Splitting of CD4+ cells produced CD45RA+ naive and CD45RA-negative memory subsets. The V end was cut by 1 base, the J end by 7 bases, with 11 bases between. The CDR3 is 14 amino acids. Per the germline V gene, CDR1 is SGHAT and CDR2 is FQNNGV. The repertoire was sequenced with immunoSEQ multiplex PCR; TCRdb's copy has only in-frame clones and lacks some. The sample has more than 1.2 million clones; just under 99% are singletons. Sequenced: naive CD4+ T cells sorted from blood. Noted subset: CD45RA+ positively selected. This TCR was sampled from a man aged 25 to 40 in good health. The V and J genes are TRBV11-2 and TRBJ2-1; the D is unclear. The CDR3, as DNA: TGTGCCAGCAGCTTAGCACGGATGTCAAATGAGCAGTTCTTC. This codes for CASSLARMSNEQFF.